The rows below give T cell receptor beta chains drawn from one sample of a study of response to subunit inactivated influenza vaccine. Each CDR3 protein gets one entry after TCRdb re-called the RT-PCR reads with MiXCR. Of 600,000 to 850,000 distinct CDR3 sequences listed, roughly 15% were seen once; the top ten hold less than 8.5%. The sample was PBMCs from blood, taken about 14 days before vaccination. These receptor sequences come from a man aged 50 to 60 who received an inactivated influenza vaccine. Each CDR3 is given without its conserved first and last residue.

TRBV4-3	TRBJ2-1	ASSQDLGFNEQF
TRBV2	TRBJ2-7	ASLRPSGGIYEQY
TRBV7-2	TRBJ1-1	ASSLAGQGMNTEAF
TRBV29-1	TRBJ2-3	SVKGGPAGTDTQY
TRBV20-1	TRBJ2-1	SASLREGVGEQF
TRBV5-1	TRBJ2-2	ASSLPLSNSGELF
TRBV5-1	TRBJ2-7	ASSLRSAGGSEQY
TRBV19	TRBJ2-5	ASSSGQLYQETQY
TRBV12-3/TRBV12-4	TRBJ2-7	ASTGVGTSGSGEQY
TRBV10-3	TRBJ2-7	AISESRSVYEQY
TRBV28	TRBJ2-7	ASSSPYEQY
TRBV27	TRBJ1-3	ASSWTAGNTIY
TRBV18	TRBJ2-7	ASSPRDTHYEQY
TRBV29-1	TRBJ2-1	SVSRDTVNEQF
TRBV4-1	TRBJ2-3	ASSQDMGKGSTDTQY
TRBV12-3/TRBV12-4	TRBJ2-3	ATRGSLSTDTQY
TRBV10-3	TRBJ2-7	AIGSRAHEQY
TRBV29-1	TRBJ2-1	SVDVGASSYNDQF
TRBV29-1	TRBJ1-5	SVPLGEVNQPQH
TRBV10-3	TRBJ1-2	AISPGTGGGYT
TRBV6-2/TRBV6-3	TRBJ2-5	ASSDEPGLVGKETQY
TRBV11-2	TRBJ2-1	ASSFKTSGVNNEQF
TRBV6-2/TRBV6-3	TRBJ1-5	ASRPGRRGGQPQL
TRBV5-6	TRBJ2-3	ASSPGLALQTDTQY
TRBV6-2/TRBV6-3	TRBJ2-1	ASSGTSNNEQF
TRBV20-1	TRBJ1-4	SARPGTRNEKLF
TRBV5-1	TRBJ2-3	ASSSPYRGSTDTQY
TRBV6-2/TRBV6-3	TRBJ2-2	ASSFGTLPTGELF
TRBV4-3	TRBJ2-3	ASSRGQGSTDTQY
TRBV4-1	TRBJ2-7	ASSQGTGLVEQY
TRBV20-1	TRBJ2-5	SANNLAGGVETQY
TRBV7-7	TRBJ2-3	ASSRAPLDTQY
TRBV30	TRBJ2-1	AWSRTGGGDEQF
TRBV29-1	TRBJ2-1	SVVGGETSQGEQF
TRBV20-1	TRBJ2-3	SAPPGGGTDTQY
TRBV12-3/TRBV12-4	TRBJ2-7	ASSRRVPYEQY
TRBV4-3	TRBJ2-3	ASSQRVLDTQY
TRBV6-5	TRBJ2-3	ASSNGLAGGLQY
TRBV3-1	TRBJ2-5	ASSLRRVGGSETQY
TRBV4-3	TRBJ1-5	ASSQDYYQPQH
TRBV12-3/TRBV12-4	TRBJ2-3	ASSPTTQSTDTQY
TRBV5-1	TRBJ1-1	ASSWGQVNTEAF
TRBV14	TRBJ2-2	ASSQRQGLGTGELF